This T cell receptor beta chain was captured by sequencing in a study of control samples from healthy donors and cancer patients. Remarks on this clone: Distinct nucleotide sequences in the sample also encode this CDR3.

This table comes from immunoSEQ multiplex PCR, and its TCRdb copy is limited to in-frame clones, with some not included. This table has about 100,000 clones, over 80% appearing once. The origin of this receptor is a man between 25 and 39 years old in good health. Sequencing input: blood.

The CDR3 region is CASSRDRDEKLFF. In nucleotides, the CDR3 is TGTGCCAGCTCACGAGACAGGGATGAAAAACTGTTTTTT. V gene TRBV18 combines with J gene TRBJ1-4; TRBD1 agrees at 7 bases. The trim removed 4 bases at V and 6 bases at J, leaving 2 bases unmatched. The germline V gene encodes CDR1 KGHSH and CDR2 LQKENI. The CDR3 has 13 residues.